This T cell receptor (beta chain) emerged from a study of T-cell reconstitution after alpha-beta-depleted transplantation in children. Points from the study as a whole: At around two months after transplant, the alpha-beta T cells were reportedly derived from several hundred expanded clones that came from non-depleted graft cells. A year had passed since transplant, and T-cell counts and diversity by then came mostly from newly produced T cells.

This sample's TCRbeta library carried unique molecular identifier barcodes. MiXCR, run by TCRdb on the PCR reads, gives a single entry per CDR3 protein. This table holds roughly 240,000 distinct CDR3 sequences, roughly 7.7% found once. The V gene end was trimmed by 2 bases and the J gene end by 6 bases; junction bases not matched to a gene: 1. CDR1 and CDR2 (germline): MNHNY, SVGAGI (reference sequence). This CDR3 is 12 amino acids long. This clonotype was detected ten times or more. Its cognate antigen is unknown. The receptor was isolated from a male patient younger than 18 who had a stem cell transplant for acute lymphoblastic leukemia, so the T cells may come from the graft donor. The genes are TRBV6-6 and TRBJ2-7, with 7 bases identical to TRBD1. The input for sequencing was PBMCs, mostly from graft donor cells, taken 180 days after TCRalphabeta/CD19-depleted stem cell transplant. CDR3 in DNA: TGTGCCAGCAGTTACACAGGGGTCGAGCAGTACTTC. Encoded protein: CASSYTGVEQYF.